The present T cell receptor beta chain was sequenced within a study of blood T cell repertoires in COVID-19. Study-level information: Acute and convalescent COVID-19 specimens originated in the United States, Italy and Spain.

This clone was counted a single time. This table comes from immunoSEQ multiplex PCR, and its TCRdb copy is limited to in-frame clones, with some not included. Of approximately 52,000 clones listed, 91% are singletons. This clonotype originated in a man aged 50-59 years with active COVID-19. The source material was peripheral blood.

The CDR3 bases are TGCGCCAGCAGCCCGGTAGACAGCTCTGGAAACACCATATATTTT. It encodes CASSPVDSSGNTIYF. V is TRBV4-3 and J is TRBJ1-3; maybe TRBD1 (5 bases). V gave up 4 bases and J gave up 0 bases, with 10 bases separating them. This CDR3 is built from 15 residues. Per germline, CDR1 LGHNA and CDR2 YSLEER.